A selection of T cell receptor beta chains follows, all from one sample in a study of Ad26.COV2.S vaccination and SARS-CoV-2 variants. Here immunoSEQ multiplex PCR was the method, and the copy in TCRdb shows in-frame clones only, minus some. The sample has approximately 400,000 clones; 80% to 90% are singletons. The sequencing here drew on peripheral blood, taken in a trial of Ad26.COV2.S vaccine versus placebo. The receptor set was obtained from a person aged 18-60 years who received the Ad26.COV2.S COVID-19 vaccine or a placebo. CDR3s include the opening cysteine and the closing phenylalanine or tryptophan. A D gene is named only where the DNA matches it firmly. Expanded clones get a size class; other rows say once, few or many, or leave the size out.

v_call	d_call	j_call	clone_size	cdr3_aa	cdr3_nt
TRBV6-5	-	TRBJ1-1	-	CASRLGYTEAFF	TGTGCCAGCCGTTTAGGGTACACTGAAGCTTTCTTT
TRBV25-1	TRBD1	TRBJ2-7	few	CASAGTVGPYEQYF	TGTGCCAGCGCTGGGACAGTGGGTCCCTACGAGCAGTACTTC
TRBV3-1/TRBV3-2	TRBD2	TRBJ2-3	-	CAYRAGGTDTQYF	TGTGCTTACCGAGCGGGGGGCACAGATACGCAGTATTTT
TRBV6-6	-	TRBJ1-5	-	CASSFGRRGNQPQHF	TGTGCCAGCAGTTTCGGGCGGCGGGGCAATCAGCCCCAGCATTTT
TRBV6-2/TRBV6-3	-	TRBJ1-2	-	CASSNDRNYGYTF	TGTGCCAGCAGTAATGACAGGAACTATGGCTACACCTTC
TRBV12-3/TRBV12-4	-	TRBJ1-1	once	CASSLAGGEAFF	TGTGCCAGCAGTTTAGCAGGGGGTGAAGCTTTCTTT
TRBV5-6	TRBD2	TRBJ2-1	-	CASSFQAGVNEQFF	TGTGCCAGCAGCTTCCAGGCGGGAGTTAATGAGCAGTTCTTC
TRBV3-1/TRBV3-2	-	TRBJ1-3	-	CASSHLITGKRGNTIYF	TGTGCCAGCAGCCACCTCATTACGGGGAAACGGGGAAACACCATATATTTT
TRBV4-1	-	TRBJ1-2	-	CASSPTGARGYTF	TGCGCCAGCAGCCCAACGGGGGCGCGGGGCTACACCTTC
TRBV27	-	TRBJ1-1	-	CASKPSQGTLGTEAFF	TGTGCCAGCAAACCCTCACAGGGTACTCTCGGCACTGAAGCTTTCTTT
TRBV30	TRBD1	TRBJ2-1	once	CAWSVGTGFNEQFF	TGTGCCTGGAGTGTAGGGACAGGTTTCAATGAGCAGTTCTTC
TRBV2	-	TRBJ2-5	-	CASSVLAETQYF	TGTGCCAGCAGTGTACTAGCCGAGACCCAGTACTTC
TRBV23-1	TRBD1	TRBJ1-5	-	CASSRAGQDSNQPQHF	TGCGCCAGCAGTCGGGCGGGACAGGATAGCAATCAGCCCCAGCATTTT
TRBV19	-	TRBJ1-1	-	CASSTRQDSPAGTAEAFF	TGTGCCAGTAGTACCCGACAAGACTCCCCCGCGGGAACCGCTGAAGCTTTCTTT
TRBV4-3	-	TRBJ1-1	-	CASRRGPRNTEAFF	TGCGCCAGCAGGCGGGGACCGCGGAACACTGAAGCTTTCTTT
TRBV6-5	-	TRBJ1-1	few	CASSSTANTEAFF	TGTGCCAGCAGTTCGACAGCGAACACTGAAGCTTTCTTT
TRBV6-5	TRBD1	TRBJ2-3	-	CAIQGATTSTDTQYF	TGTGCCATCCAGGGGGCCACTACTAGCACAGATACGCAGTATTTT
TRBV6-5	-	TRBJ2-7	once	CASSYSESSYEQYF	TGTGCCAGCAGTTACTCTGAGAGCTCCTACGAGCAGTACTTC
TRBV11-3	TRBD1	TRBJ2-7	-	CASSDDARTGNYEQYF	TGTGCCAGCAGCGACGATGCCCGGACAGGGAACTACGAGCAGTACTTC
TRBV19	-	TRBJ1-5	-	CASKIAQNSNQPQHF	TGTGCCAGTAAAATTGCACAGAATAGCAATCAGCCCCAGCATTTT
TRBV6-2/TRBV6-3	-	TRBJ2-7	few	CASSYSGVYEQYF	TGTGCCAGCAGTTACTCCGGGGTTTACGAGCAGTACTTC
TRBV19	TRBD1	TRBJ2-1	-	CASIPDRGRYNEQFF	TGTGCCAGTATCCCGGACAGGGGGCGTTACAATGAGCAGTTCTTC
TRBV2	-	TRBJ1-2	-	CASSRPDPTVYGYTF	TGTGCCAGCAGTCGGCCGGATCCTACTGTCTATGGCTACACCTTC
TRBV4-2	TRBD2	TRBJ2-1	-	CASSQGVTSGGPNEQFF	TGTGCCAGCAGCCAAGGGGTGACTAGCGGGGGCCCCAATGAGCAGTTCTTC
TRBV19	-	TRBJ2-7	-	CASRPQPLSYEQYF	TGTGCCAGTAGGCCCCAGCCCCTTTCCTACGAGCAGTACTTC
TRBV18	-	TRBJ1-4	-	CASSPGEKLFF	TGTGCCAGCTCACCGGGCGAAAAACTGTTTTTT
TRBV5-1	-	TRBJ2-1	-	CASSLAPGAHNEQFF	TGCGCCAGCAGCTTGGCCCCAGGGGCCCACAATGAGCAGTTCTTC
TRBV7-8	-	TRBJ1-1	-	CASLSPLGGTEAFF	TGTGCCAGCTTGTCCCCATTAGGGGGGACTGAAGCTTTCTTT
TRBV27	TRBD1	TRBJ1-2	-	CASSPTGGFVGYTF	TGTGCCAGCAGCCCGACAGGGGGCTTCGTTGGCTACACCTTC
TRBV19	-	TRBJ1-5	-	CASSDGYSNQPQHF	TGTGCCAGTAGTGATGGATATAGCAATCAGCCCCAGCATTTT
TRBV2	-	TRBJ2-1	-	CASSELETDNNEQFF	TGTGCCAGCAGTGAACTGGAGACAGATAACAATGAGCAGTTCTTC
TRBV9	TRBD2	TRBJ2-1	-	CASSPLPLAGGTNEQFF	TGTGCCAGCAGCCCCCTCCCCCTAGCGGGGGGCACCAATGAGCAGTTCTTC
TRBV7-9	-	TRBJ1-1	-	CASSLSGLDTEAFF	TGTGCCAGCAGCTTATCAGGACTTGACACTGAAGCTTTCTTT
TRBV6-5	-	TRBJ2-5	-	CASSLPGPTRQYF	TGTGCCAGCAGTTTGCCGGGACCCACAAGGCAGTACTTC
TRBV7-9	-	TRBJ1-3	-	CASTVARSGNTIYF	TGTGCCAGCACCGTAGCTCGCTCTGGAAACACCATATATTTT
TRBV6-1	-	TRBJ2-7	-	CASSEISGMSYEQYF	TGTGCCAGCAGTGAAATTTCAGGGATGTCCTACGAGCAGTACTTC
TRBV28	-	TRBJ2-7	-	CASTPTGPRIHEQYF	TGTGCCAGCACCCCGACGGGACCCCGCATCCACGAGCAGTACTTC
TRBV6-5	-	TRBJ2-1	-	CASSYSVSSYNEQFF	TGTGCCAGCAGTTACTCCGTTAGCTCCTACAATGAGCAGTTCTTC
TRBV5-1	TRBD1	TRBJ2-3	-	CASRTGQVTDTQYF	TGCGCCAGCAGAACAGGACAGGTAACAGATACGCAGTATTTT
TRBV7-2	-	TRBJ1-1	once	CASSHGRLFAEAFF	TGTGCCAGCAGCCACGGACGCCTCTTCGCTGAAGCTTTCTTT
TRBV7-9	-	TRBJ2-5	-	CASSKGGTQETQYF	TGTGCCAGCAGCAAGGGGGGGACTCAAGAGACCCAGTACTTC
TRBV10-3	-	TRBJ2-3	-	CAISESGRTDTQYF	TGTGCCATCAGTGAGTCGGGGAGGACAGATACGCAGTATTTT
TRBV11-2	-	TRBJ1-2	-	CASSLAPKDGYTF	TGTGCCAGCAGCTTAGCACCGAAGGATGGCTACACCTTC
TRBV6-5	-	TRBJ1-3	few	CAMRGTGNTIYF	TGTGCCATGAGGGGCACTGGAAACACCATATATTTT
TRBV5-1	-	TRBJ1-1	-	CASQGDGRNTEAFF	TGCGCCAGCCAAGGCGACGGGCGGAACACTGAAGCTTTCTTT
TRBV5-1	-	TRBJ2-2	-	CASSFSGITGELFF	TGCGCCAGCAGCTTTTCAGGAATTACCGGGGAGCTGTTTTTT
TRBV27	-	TRBJ2-1	-	CASSFYNEQFF	TGTGCCAGCAGTTTTTACAATGAGCAGTTCTTC
TRBV2	-	TRBJ2-7	-	CASRLWGGLNEQYF	TGTGCCAGCCGCCTTTGGGGGGGCCTTAACGAGCAGTACTTC
TRBV7-9	-	TRBJ1-2	-	CASSLAWTANYGYTF	TGTGCCAGCAGCTTAGCGTGGACAGCTAACTATGGCTACACCTTC
TRBV11-3	TRBD1	TRBJ2-1	-	CASSLDRGSGLRGYNEQFF	TGTGCCAGCAGCTTAGACAGGGGGTCCGGTCTAAGGGGTTACAATGAGCAGTTCTTC
TRBV6-2/TRBV6-3	TRBD1	TRBJ1-5	-	CASSHGQGVQPQHF	TGTGCCAGCAGTCACGGACAGGGCGTGCAGCCCCAGCATTTT
TRBV7-2	-	TRBJ2-3	once	CASSSPPADTQYF	TGTGCCAGCAGCTCCCCCCCGGCAGATACGCAGTATTTT